These 11 T cell receptor beta chains came from one sample sequenced in a study of CD8 T cells in Susac syndrome (dated by TCRdb to about 2019). The library came from the immunoSEQ multiplex PCR assay. RNA was extracted using the RNeasy kit, and about 0.45 to 1 ug of the RNA was reverse transcribed with random hexamers. The raw public reads went through TCRdb reprocessing: fastp at Q25, MiXCR clone calling, in-frame beta chains kept. Each entry merges the rows of one CDR3 protein and shows their most common DNA and genes. This sample has some 52,000 distinct CDR3 sequences in its table, and around 93% of those were observed once. The biggest ten clones account for about 0.51% of the sample. The sequenced material came from CD8+ T cells from PBMCs. These receptors all come from a human donor with multiple sclerosis.

The V and J genes are TRBV15 and TRBJ2-7; D gene unclear. V dropped 0 bases and J dropped 0 bases, with 6 bases sitting between them. Germline-derived CDR1 and CDR2 are LNHNV and YYDKDF (reference sequence). This CDR3 region has 14 residues. The CDR3 loop is CATSRDRDSYEQYF. As DNA, the CDR3 is TGTGCCACCAGCAGAGATAGGGACTCCTACGAGCAGTACTTC.

This clonotype was seen just once. The chain employs TRBV6-6 and TRBJ2-1, with D possibly matching TRBD2 (6 bases). V was cut by 4 bases and J by 10 bases, with 11 bases left in between. The CDR3 length is 12 residues. CDR1 and CDR2 from the germline V gene are MNHNY and SVGAGI (reference sequence). CDR3 residues: CASSFQRVEQFF. CDR3 in DNA: TGTGCCAGCAGTTTCCAGCGGGTAGAGCAGTTCTTC.

The chain carries TRBV6-5 and TRBJ2-4; 9 bases align to TRBD1. CDR1 and CDR2 from the germline V gene are MNHEY and SVGAGI. Trimming removed 0 bases from V and 10 bases from J; junction bases left unmatched: 4. The CDR3 totals 14 residues. CDR3 nucleotide sequence: TGTGCCAGCAGTTACTCGGGGACAGGGAGTATTCAGTACTTC. Its protein product is CASSYSGTGSIQYF.

The V and J genes are TRBV19 and TRBJ2-5, with D possibly being TRBD2 (6 bases). Looked up from germline, CDR1 is LNHDA and CDR2 is SQIVND (reference sequence). Trimming removed 6 bases at V and 5 bases at J, with 16 bases between. CDR3 size: 14 residues. In DNA, the CDR3 is TGTGCCAGTAGCCCCCTCCTAGCGCGGGAGACCCAGTACTTC. It codes for CASSPLLARETQYF.

This CDR3 is CASSADTGGNQPQHF. As DNA, the CDR3 is TGTGCCAGCAGCGCGGATACAGGGGGTAATCAGCCCCAGCATTTT. The V and J genes are TRBV9 and TRBJ1-5; the match to TRBD1 covers 8 bases. The CDR3 totals 15 residues. Trimming removed 3 bases from V and 4 bases from J; junction bases left unmatched: 6. Germline V gene data show CDR1 as SGDLS and CDR2 as YYNGEE.

The rearrangement links TRBV27 to TRBJ1-5; D not certain. Germline values: CDR1 MNHEY, CDR2 SMNVEV (reference sequence). Deletions cut 3 bases from V and 3 bases from J, with 15 bases between. This CDR3 region has 16 residues. The CDR3 nucleotides are TGTGCCAGCAGTTTCGTTCAAGGCCAAGTCAATCAGCCCCAGCATTTT. Its translation is CASSFVQGQVNQPQHF.

The V gene is TRBV3-1, the J gene TRBJ1-3; a possible D gene is TRBD1 (5 bases). V lost 3 bases to trimming and J lost 0 bases, with 6 bases between them. The CDR3 covers 14 residues. CDR1 and CDR2 (germline): LGHDT, YNNKEL (reference sequence). CDR3 residues: CASSQGLSGNTIYF. CDR3 sequence (DNA): TGTGCCAGCAGCCAGGGACTCTCTGGAAACACCATATATTTT.

V is TRBV6-5 and J is TRBJ2-6, with a weak D call TRBD1 (5 bases). This CDR3 comprises 15 residues. Deletions cut 5 bases from V and 0 bases from J, with 8 bases between. Germline values: CDR1 MNHEY, CDR2 SVGAGI. Written as DNA, the CDR3 is TGTGCCAGCAGTCGGACAATCTCTGGGGCCAACGTCCTGACTTTC. Residues: CASSRTISGANVLTF.

The J gene is TRBJ1-2, the V gene TRBV25-1, with D unclear. The V gene's germline CDR1 is MGHDK and CDR2 SYGVNS. Trimming cost V 3 bases and J 2 bases, with 10 bases left between them. The CDR3 loop spans 14 amino acids. The CDR3 reads CASSDPLKNYGYTF. CDR3 sequence (DNA): TGTGCCAGCAGTGATCCCCTGAAAAACTATGGCTACACCTTC.

The V gene is TRBV29-1, the J gene TRBJ1-1, with D uncertain. Germline assignment: CDR1 SQVTM and CDR2 ANQGSEA. Trimming stripped 3 bases from V and 0 bases from J, with 5 bases between. This CDR3 contains 12 residues. DNA of the CDR3: TGCAGCGTTGACCCCCTGAACACTGAAGCTTTCTTT. It is translated as CSVDPLNTEAFF.

The chain carries TRBV15 and TRBJ2-7, with D unresolved. The CDR3 covers 15 residues. From germline, CDR1 is LNHNV and CDR2 YYDKDF (reference sequence). V was clipped by 1 base and J by 1 base, with 11 bases between them. This chain's CDR3 is CATSRVPALSYEQYF. The CDR3 DNA reads as TGTGCCACCAGCAGAGTGCCAGCCCTGTCCTACGAGCAGTACTTC.